One sample yielded the 19 T cell receptor beta chains listed below, sequenced in a study of T cell responses to AZD1222 COVID-19 vaccine. Sequenced by immunoSEQ multiplex PCR; TCRdb stores in-frame clones only, minus some. In the table there are more than 150,000 clones, about 90% of which are singletons. The sample consisted of peripheral blood, taken 28 days after the second AZD1222 dose. These receptors originate from an adult who received the AZD1222 COVID-19 vaccine.

The V call is TRBV7-6, the J call TRBJ2-3; D not resolved. The CDR3 consists of 13 residues. Germline V gives CDR1 SGHVS, CDR2 FNYEAQ. The V and J ends lost 2 bases and 6 bases respectively, with 9 bases between them. The CDR3: CASSLSLWDTQYF. The DNA for the CDR3 is TGTGCCAGCAGCTTATCACTGTGGGATACGCAGTATTTT.

This chain links TRBV25-1 with TRBJ2-5; no clear D gene. V was cut by 2 bases and J by 0 bases, with 10 bases left in between. The CDR3 runs to 15 residues. CDR1 and CDR2 from the germline V gene are MGHDK and SYGVNS. CDR3 nucleotide sequence: TGTGCCAGCAGTGAAGCCAGACGGTACCAAGAGACCCAGTACTTC. It is translated as CASSEARRYQETQYF.

The chain recombines TRBV5-6 with TRBJ1-5, with 7 nucleotides matching TRBD1. From germline, CDR1 is SGHDT and CDR2 YYEEEE. CDR3 length: 16 residues. V trimming: 2 bases; J trimming: 0 bases; junction bases outside the gene matches: 5. The CDR3: CASSFWTGHSNQPQHF. The CDR3 nucleotides read TGTGCCAGCAGCTTTTGGACAGGCCATAGCAATCAGCCCCAGCATTTT.

The genes are TRBV7-9 and TRBJ1-2, with D uncertain. The germline gives CDR1 SEHNR, CDR2 FQNEAQ (reference sequence). V was pared by 5 bases and J by 4 bases, with 17 bases between. This CDR3 is 15 amino acids long. In DNA, the CDR3 is TGTGCCAGCAGCGCGTATGGGAGATCCGGCTATGGCTACACCTTC. This sequence encodes CASSAYGRSGYGYTF.

The chain links TRBV28 to TRBJ2-1, with 7 bases fitting TRBD1. The CDR3 contains 16 residues. Losses at the gene ends were 8 bases for V and 0 bases for J; bases not matched to a gene: 10. CDR1 MDHEN and CDR2 SYDVKM come from the germline V gene. In DNA, the CDR3 is TGTGCCAGCCAGACAGGGATCCGAGGCTCCTACAATGAGCAGTTCTTC. This encodes CASQTGIRGSYNEQFF.

This chain connects TRBV5-1 to TRBJ2-1, with TRBD2 identical over 8 bases. J lost 5 bases, V lost 1 base, and 11 bases had no gene match. The CDR3 is made up of 17 amino acids. Germline V gene lookup returns CDR1 SGHRS and CDR2 YFSETQ. This chain's CDR3 is CASSLFVVTSGDNEQFF. As DNA, the CDR3 is TGCGCCAGCAGCTTGTTTGTTGTTACTAGCGGTGACAATGAGCAGTTCTTC.

The chain employs TRBV6-5 and TRBJ1-4; 7 bases are a match to TRBD1. V lost 8 bases and J lost 4; bases outside the gene matches: 4. The V gene's germline CDR1 is MNHEY and CDR2 SVGAGI. The CDR3 consists of 13 residues. CDR3 DNA: TGTGCCAGCGGGACAGCCTATAATGAAAAACTGTTTTTT. Encoded protein: CASGTAYNEKLFF.

V is TRBV29-1 and J is TRBJ1-2, with 10 bases aligning to TRBD1. Germline V gene data show CDR1 as SQVTM and CDR2 as ANQGSEA. V shed 7 bases and J 5 bases; nucleotides not matched to a gene: 13. This CDR3 spans 15 amino acids. In DNA form, the CDR3 reads TGCAGCGACACCGGGACAGGGGAGAATTTTTATGGCTACACCTTC. Translated, it gives CSDTGTGENFYGYTF.

J is TRBJ2-7 and V is TRBV13; 9 nucleotides match TRBD2. CDR3 length: 15 amino acids. The germline V gene has CDR1 PRHDT and CDR2 FYEKMQ (reference sequence). V dropped 2 bases and J dropped 6; count of bases not matched to a gene: 8. The CDR3 nucleotides are TGTGCCAGCAGCTTAAGGCGGGAGGGCCCCCGCGAGCAGTACTTC. This gives the protein CASSLRREGPREQYF.

In DNA, the CDR3 is TGTGCCAGCAGTCAGGGGCCGGGAAACACCATATATTTT. This translates into CASSQGPGNTIYF. V and J are TRBV6-5 and TRBJ1-3; a possible D gene is TRBD1 (6 bases). This CDR3 comprises 13 residues. The germline gives CDR1 MNHEY, CDR2 SVGAGI. The V gene lost 5 bases and the J gene lost 4 bases, with 9 bases spanning the gap.

The chain employs TRBV28 and TRBJ2-1; D gene unclear. Germline lookup yields CDR1 MDHEN and CDR2 SYDVKM. V dropped 6 bases and J dropped 0 bases, with 12 bases sitting between them. CDR3 length: 15 amino acids. In DNA form, the CDR3 reads TGTGCCAGCAGACCCGCCTGGAGCTCCTACAATGAGCAGTTCTTC. Encoded protein: CASRPAWSSYNEQFF.

In its sample, this clone was seen once. The chain employs TRBV27 and TRBJ2-7; 8 bases map to TRBD2. This CDR3 is 17 amino acids long. Germline V lookup: CDR1 MNHEY, CDR2 SMNVEV (reference sequence). The junction had 10 bases not matched to a gene; V was cut back by 1 base and J by 2 bases. The DNA of the CDR3 is TGTGCCAGCAGTTTATTAGGTAGCGGGGCGGGGACCTACGAGCAGTACTTC. Translated, it gives CASSLLGSGAGTYEQYF.

V and J are TRBV3-1 (or the pseudogene TRBV3-2) and TRBJ2-1; 10 nucleotides line up with TRBD2. Looked up from germline, CDR1 is LGHDT and CDR2 is YNNKEL (reference sequence). Trimming took 2 bases from V and 8 from J; bases not matched to a gene: 9. The CDR3 is 16 amino acids. The chain's CDR3 is CASSQKTSGENYEQFF. DNA of the CDR3: TGTGCCAGCAGCCAAAAAACTAGCGGGGAGAACTATGAGCAGTTCTTC.

This clone was seen a single time. The rearrangement uses TRBV28 and TRBJ1-1, with 9 positions matching TRBD1. The CDR3 runs to 15 residues. Germline-derived CDR1 and CDR2 are MDHEN and SYDVKM. The junction had 7 bases not matched to a gene; V was cut back by 8 bases and J by 0 bases. CDR3 loop: CASRGGQGMNTEAFF. CDR3 sequence (DNA): TGTGCCAGCCGGGGCGGACAGGGGATGAACACTGAAGCTTTCTTT.

The chain employs TRBV7-8 and TRBJ2-3; 12 bases align to TRBD2. Germline assignment: CDR1 SGHVS and CDR2 FQNEAQ. This CDR3 spans 16 amino acids. The V and J ends lost 3 bases and 3 bases, in that order; junction bases with no gene match: 4. The CDR3: CASSFQTSGSTDTQYF. For the CDR3, the DNA is TGTGCCAGCAGCTTCCAGACTAGCGGGAGTACAGATACGCAGTATTTT.

The chain is built from TRBV5-5 and TRBJ2-3; possibly TRBD2 for D (6 bases). This CDR3 spans 16 amino acids. With 0 bases removed from V and 2 bases from J, the gap between germline ends came to 13 bases. Germline V gene lookup returns CDR1 SGHKS and CDR2 YYEKEE (reference sequence). The CDR3: CASSLVPGADTDTQYF. The CDR3 coding sequence is TGTGCCAGCAGCTTGGTTCCGGGAGCTGACACAGATACGCAGTATTTT.

V and J are TRBV6-2 or TRBV6-3 and TRBJ2-7; D ambiguous. The V gene's germline CDR1 is MNHEY and CDR2 SVGEGT. Trimming left V 5 bases short and J 1 base short, with 15 bases between. The CDR3 is 15 residues long. The CDR3 reads CASSSDRPPSYEQYF. The CDR3 bases are TGTGCCAGCAGTAGCGATCGGCCCCCATCCTACGAGCAGTACTTC.

The chain links TRBV2 to TRBJ1-6; possibly TRBD1 for D (5 bases). The CDR3 has 13 residues. V lost 7 bases and J lost 7, with 11 bases in between. CDR1 is SNHLY and CDR2 is FYNNEI in the germline V gene. CDR3 in DNA: TGTGCCAGCATGGGGACTGCAAATTCACCCCTCCACTTT. This gives the protein CASMGTANSPLHF.

The V call is TRBV18, the J call TRBJ1-4, with 8 bases matching TRBD1. V trimming: 6 bases; J trimming: 4 bases; junction bases outside the gene matches: 7. Looked up from germline, CDR1 is KGHSH and CDR2 is LQKENI. The CDR3 extends over 15 amino acids. CDR3 amino acids: CASSPPTGVNEKLFF. The CDR3, as DNA: TGTGCCAGCTCCCCCCCGACAGGGGTTAATGAAAAACTGTTTTTT.